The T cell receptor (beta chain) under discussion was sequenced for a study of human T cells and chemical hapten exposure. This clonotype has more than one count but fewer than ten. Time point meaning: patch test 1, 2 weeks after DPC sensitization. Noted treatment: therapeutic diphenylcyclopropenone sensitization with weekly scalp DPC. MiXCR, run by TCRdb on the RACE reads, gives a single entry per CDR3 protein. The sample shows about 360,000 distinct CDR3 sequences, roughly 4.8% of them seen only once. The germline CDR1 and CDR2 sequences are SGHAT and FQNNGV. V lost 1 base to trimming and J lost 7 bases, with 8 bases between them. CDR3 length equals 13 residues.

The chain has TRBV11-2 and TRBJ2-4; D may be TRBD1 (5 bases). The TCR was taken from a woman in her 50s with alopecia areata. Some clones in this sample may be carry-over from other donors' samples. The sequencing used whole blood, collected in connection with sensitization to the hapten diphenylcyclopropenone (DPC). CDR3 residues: CASSLGGPNIQYF. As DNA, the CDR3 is TGTGCCAGCAGCTTAGGGGGCCCCAACATTCAGTACTTC.